This T cell receptor (beta chain) was captured in a study of CD8 T cells in Susac syndrome. V was clipped by 0 bases and J by 0 bases; unmatched bases: 6. Germline CDR1 LGHDT, CDR2 YNNKEL (reference sequence). This CDR3 is built from 17 residues. Random hexamers primed reverse transcription of about 0.5 to 1 ug RNA. TCRdb recomputed calls from the immunoSEQ multiplex PCR reads with MiXCR, one row per CDR3 protein. The sample yields about 100,000 distinct CDR3 sequences, around 93% seen once. This chain links TRBV3-1 with TRBJ2-7; the match to TRBD1 covers 9 bases. Sample: CD8+ T cells from PBMCs. This clonotype originated in a human donor in good health. CDR3 nucleotide sequence: TGTGCCAGCAGCCAAGATGGACAGGGGCTAAACTCCTACGAGCAGTACTTC. This gives the protein CASSQDGQGLNSYEQYF.